This T cell receptor (beta chain) was captured in a study of PD-L1 blockade in urothelial cancer. Study details: At 6 weeks and at 3 weeks (second dose) after treatment start, blood was analyzed. Typically, measured as a median, blood samples had 110,000 to 150,000 T cells.

This clone was observed once. PCRs were each spiked with synthetic TCR analog templates. Sequencing was performed with immunoSEQ multiplex PCR; in TCRdb, only in-frame clones are kept and a portion is missing. The sample carries approximately 71,000 clones, roughly 84% recorded once. Time point meaning: pretreatment peripheral blood. The material sequenced was PBMCs, taken around atezolizumab (anti-PD-L1) treatment. The sequence came from a woman between 65 and 79 years old with urothelial cancer.

The CDR3 sequence is CASSTGQSTEAFF. The CDR3 nucleotides are TGTGCCAGCAGTACGGGACAGAGCACTGAAGCTTTCTTT. The chain recombines TRBV6-5 with TRBJ1-1, with 7 bases that match TRBD1. The germline V gene encodes CDR1 MNHEY and CDR2 SVGAGI. V shed 5 bases, J shed 4 bases, and the junction held 4 bases outside the gene matches. The CDR3 has 13 amino acids.